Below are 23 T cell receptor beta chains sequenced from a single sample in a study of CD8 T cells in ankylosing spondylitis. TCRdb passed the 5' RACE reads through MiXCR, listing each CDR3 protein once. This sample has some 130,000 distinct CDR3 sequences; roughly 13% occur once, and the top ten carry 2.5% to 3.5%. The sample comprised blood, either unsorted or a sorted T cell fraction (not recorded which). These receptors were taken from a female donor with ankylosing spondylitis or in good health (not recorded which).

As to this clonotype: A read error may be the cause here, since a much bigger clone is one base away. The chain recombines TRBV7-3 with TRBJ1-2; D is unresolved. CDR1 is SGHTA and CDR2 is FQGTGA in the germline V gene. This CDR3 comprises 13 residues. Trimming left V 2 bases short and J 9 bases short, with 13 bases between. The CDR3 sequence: CASSLSGRESYTF. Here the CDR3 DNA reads TGTGCCAGCAGCTTATCGGGCCGCGAGAGCTACACCTTC.

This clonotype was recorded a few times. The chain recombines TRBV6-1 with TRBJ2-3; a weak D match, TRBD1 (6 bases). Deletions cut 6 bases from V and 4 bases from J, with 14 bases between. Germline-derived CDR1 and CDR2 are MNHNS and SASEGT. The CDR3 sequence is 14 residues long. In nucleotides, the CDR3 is TGTGCCAGCAGCTCCGGGACAAAGGCAGATACGCAGTATTTT. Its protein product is CASSSGTKADTQYF.

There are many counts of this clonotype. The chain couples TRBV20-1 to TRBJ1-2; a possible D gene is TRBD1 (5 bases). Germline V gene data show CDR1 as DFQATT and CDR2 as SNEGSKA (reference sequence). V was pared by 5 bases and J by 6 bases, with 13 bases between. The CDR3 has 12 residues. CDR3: CSARGGDDGYTF. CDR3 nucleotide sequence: TGCAGTGCTCGGGGAGGGGATGATGGCTACACCTTC.

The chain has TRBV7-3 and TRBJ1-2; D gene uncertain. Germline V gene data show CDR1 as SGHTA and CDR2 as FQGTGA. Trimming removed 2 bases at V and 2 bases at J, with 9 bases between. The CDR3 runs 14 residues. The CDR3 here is CASSLGPQNYGYTF. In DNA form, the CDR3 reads TGTGCCAGCAGCTTAGGTCCGCAGAACTATGGCTACACCTTC.

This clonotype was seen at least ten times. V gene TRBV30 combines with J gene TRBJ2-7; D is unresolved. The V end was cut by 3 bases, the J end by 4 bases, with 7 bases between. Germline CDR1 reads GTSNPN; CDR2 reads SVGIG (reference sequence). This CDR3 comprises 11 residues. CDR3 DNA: TGTGCCTGGAGAGACGCTTACGAGCAGTACTTC. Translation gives CAWRDAYEQYF. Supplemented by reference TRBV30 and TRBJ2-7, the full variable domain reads SQTIHQWPATLVQPVGSPLSLECTVEGTSNPNLYWYRQAAGRGLQLLFYSVGIGQISSEVPQNLSASRPQDRQFILSSKKLLLSDSGFYLCAWRDAYEQYFGPGTRLTVT.

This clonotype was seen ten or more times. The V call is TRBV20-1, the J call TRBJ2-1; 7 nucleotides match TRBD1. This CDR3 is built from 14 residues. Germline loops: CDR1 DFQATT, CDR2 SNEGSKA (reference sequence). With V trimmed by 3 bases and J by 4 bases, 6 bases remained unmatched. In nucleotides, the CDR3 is TGCAGTGCTAGCAGGACAGGAGATTACAATGAGCAGTTCTTC. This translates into CSASRTGDYNEQFF.

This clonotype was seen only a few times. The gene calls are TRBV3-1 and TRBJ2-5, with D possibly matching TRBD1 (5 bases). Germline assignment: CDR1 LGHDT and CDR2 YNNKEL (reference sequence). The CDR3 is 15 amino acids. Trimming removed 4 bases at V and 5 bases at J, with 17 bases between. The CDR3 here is CASSLKRLKGETQYF. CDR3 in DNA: TGTGCCAGCAGCCTAAAGCGCCTAAAGGGGGAGACCCAGTACTTC.

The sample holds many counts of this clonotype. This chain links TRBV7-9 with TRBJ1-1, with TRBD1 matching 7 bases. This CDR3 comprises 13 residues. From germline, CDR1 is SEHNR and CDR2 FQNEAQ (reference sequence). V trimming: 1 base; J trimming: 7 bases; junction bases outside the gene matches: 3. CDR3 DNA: TGTGCCAGCAGCTTAGGGTGGGACAGTGAAGCTTTCTTT. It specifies CASSLGWDSEAFF.

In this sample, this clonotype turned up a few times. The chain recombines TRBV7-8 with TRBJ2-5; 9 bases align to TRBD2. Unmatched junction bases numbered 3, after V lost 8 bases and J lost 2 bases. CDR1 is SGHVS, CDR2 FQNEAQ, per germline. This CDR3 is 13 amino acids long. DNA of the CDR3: TGTGCCAGCGGAGCGGGGGGACAAGAGACCCAGTACTTC. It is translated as CASGAGGQETQYF.

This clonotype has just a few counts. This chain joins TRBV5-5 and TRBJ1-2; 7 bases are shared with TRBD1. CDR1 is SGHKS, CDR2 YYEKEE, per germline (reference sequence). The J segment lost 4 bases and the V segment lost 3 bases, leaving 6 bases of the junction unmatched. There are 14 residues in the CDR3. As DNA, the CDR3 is TGTGCCAGCAGCTATCAGGGGGACGGCTATGGCTACACCTTC. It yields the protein CASSYQGDGYGYTF.

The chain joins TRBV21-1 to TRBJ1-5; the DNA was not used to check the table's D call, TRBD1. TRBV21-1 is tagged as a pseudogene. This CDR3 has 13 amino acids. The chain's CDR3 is CASIWGRDQPQHF. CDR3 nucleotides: TGTGCCAGCATATGGGGACGGGATCAGCCCCAGCATTTT.

For the CDR3, the DNA is TGTGCCAGTAGTGTACGACAGGGAGGGGCTGGCTACACCTTC. Translating gives CASSVRQGGAGYTF. V gene TRBV19 combines with J gene TRBJ1-2; 7 positions match TRBD1. The germline V gene encodes CDR1 LNHDA and CDR2 SQIVND (reference sequence). The CDR3 spans 14 residues. The trim removed 5 bases at V and 7 bases at J, leaving 10 bases unmatched.

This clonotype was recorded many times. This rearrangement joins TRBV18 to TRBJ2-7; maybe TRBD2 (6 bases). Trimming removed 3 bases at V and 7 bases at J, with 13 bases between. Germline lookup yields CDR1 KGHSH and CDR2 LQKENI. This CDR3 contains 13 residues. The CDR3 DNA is TGTGCCAGCTCACCGGGACTCCTCGGTGAGCAGTACTTC. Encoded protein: CASSPGLLGEQYF.

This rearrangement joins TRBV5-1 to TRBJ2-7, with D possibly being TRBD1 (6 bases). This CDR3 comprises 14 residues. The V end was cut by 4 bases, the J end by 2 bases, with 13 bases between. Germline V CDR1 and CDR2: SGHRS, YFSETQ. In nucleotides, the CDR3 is TGCGCCAGCAGCGTAACTACAGGGACCTACGAGCAGTACTTC. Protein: CASSVTTGTYEQYF.

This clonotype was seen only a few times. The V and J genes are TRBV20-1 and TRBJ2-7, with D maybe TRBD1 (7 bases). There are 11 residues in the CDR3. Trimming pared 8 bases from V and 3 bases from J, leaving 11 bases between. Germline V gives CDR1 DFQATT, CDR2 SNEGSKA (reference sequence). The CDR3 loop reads CSCQGGYEQYF. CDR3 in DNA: TGCAGTTGCCAGGGGGGCTACGAGCAGTACTTC.

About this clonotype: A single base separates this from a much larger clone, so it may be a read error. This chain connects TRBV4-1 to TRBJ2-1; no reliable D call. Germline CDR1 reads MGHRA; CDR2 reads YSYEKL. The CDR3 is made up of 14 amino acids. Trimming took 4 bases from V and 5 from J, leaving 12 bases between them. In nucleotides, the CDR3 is TGCGCCAGCAGCCGGCCACAAATTAACAATGAGCAGTTCTTC. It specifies CASSRPQINNEQFF.

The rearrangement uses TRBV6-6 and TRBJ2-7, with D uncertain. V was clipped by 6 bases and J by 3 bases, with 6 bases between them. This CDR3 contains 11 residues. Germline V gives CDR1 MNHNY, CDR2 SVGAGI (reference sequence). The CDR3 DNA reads TGTGCCAGCAGACAGAACTACGAGCAGTACTTC. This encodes CASRQNYEQYF.

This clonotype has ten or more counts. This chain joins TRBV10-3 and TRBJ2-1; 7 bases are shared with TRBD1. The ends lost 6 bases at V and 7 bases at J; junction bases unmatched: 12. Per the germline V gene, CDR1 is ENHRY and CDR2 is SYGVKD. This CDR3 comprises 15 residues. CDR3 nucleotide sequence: TGTGCCATCAGGGAGCCAGACAGGGAGAAAAATGAGCAGTTCTTC. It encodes CAIREPDREKNEQFF.

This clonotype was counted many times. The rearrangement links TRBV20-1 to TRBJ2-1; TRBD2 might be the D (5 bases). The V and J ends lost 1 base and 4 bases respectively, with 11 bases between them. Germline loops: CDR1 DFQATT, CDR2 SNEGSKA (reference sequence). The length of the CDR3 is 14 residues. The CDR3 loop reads CSARGEGRYNEQFF. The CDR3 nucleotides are TGCAGTGCTAGAGGCGAGGGCCGGTACAATGAGCAGTTCTTC.

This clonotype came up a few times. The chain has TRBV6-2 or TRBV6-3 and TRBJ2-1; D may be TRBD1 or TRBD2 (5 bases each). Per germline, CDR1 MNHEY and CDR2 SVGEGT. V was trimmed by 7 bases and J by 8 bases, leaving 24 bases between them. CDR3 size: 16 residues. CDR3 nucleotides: TGTGCCAGCACGGGGCGGCCTGACATACTAGTATATGAGCAGTTCTTC. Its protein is CASTGRPDILVYEQFF.

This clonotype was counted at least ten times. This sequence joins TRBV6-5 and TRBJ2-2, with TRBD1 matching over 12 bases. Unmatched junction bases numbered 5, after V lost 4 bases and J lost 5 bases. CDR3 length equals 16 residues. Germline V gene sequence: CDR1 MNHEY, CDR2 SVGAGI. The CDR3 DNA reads TGTGCCAGCAGTTCCCCGGGACAGGGGGCAACCGGGGAGCTGTTTTTT. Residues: CASSSPGQGATGELFF.

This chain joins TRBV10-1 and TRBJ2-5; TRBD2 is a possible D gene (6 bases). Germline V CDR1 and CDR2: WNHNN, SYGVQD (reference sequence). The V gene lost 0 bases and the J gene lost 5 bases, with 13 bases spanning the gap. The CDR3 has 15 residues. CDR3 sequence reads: CASSESMGLAETQYF. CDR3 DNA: TGCGCCAGCAGTGAGTCGATGGGTCTAGCGGAGACCCAGTACTTC.

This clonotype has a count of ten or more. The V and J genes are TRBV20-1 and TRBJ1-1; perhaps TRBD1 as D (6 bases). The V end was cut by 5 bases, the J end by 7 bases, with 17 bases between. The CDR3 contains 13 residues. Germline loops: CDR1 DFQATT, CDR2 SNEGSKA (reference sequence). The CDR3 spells CSARTGTSREAFF. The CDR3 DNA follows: TGCAGTGCTCGTACCGGGACAAGTCGTGAAGCTTTCTTT.